The 7 T cell receptor beta chains below all came from one sample that was sequenced in a study of post-analysis software for immune sequencing data (dated by TCRdb to between 2014 and 2016). Results the study describes overall, beyond this receptor: Patients showed significantly higher frequencies than controls for roughly five TRBV segments, among them TRBV5-6, TRBV5-1 and TRBV20-1.

Preparation of the library involved PCR. TCRdb records Illumina HiSeq 2500 as the sequencer. To reduce PCR and sequencing biases, unique molecular identifiers were built into the TCR beta cDNA libraries. In-frame beta chains were kept once TCRdb had trimmed the public reads at Q25 with fastp and called clones with MiXCR. Rows merge per CDR3 protein into single entries with the most common DNA and genes. This sample has a few hundred thousand distinct CDR3 sequences in its table, and over 35% of those were observed once. The ten largest account for 9.5% to 13% of the sample. Their cognate antigens are unknown. The source material was blood. The receptors were sampled from a girl aged 10-17 years with multiple sclerosis.

This clonotype has a handful of counts. One end of the junction is discordant with germline, which a read error may explain. V usage is TRBV28 and J usage is TRBJ1-4; 8 bases line up with TRBD1. The germline gives CDR1 MDHEN, CDR2 SYDVKM. The CDR3 runs 15 residues. CDR3 in amino acids: CASRGARGRNEKLFF. The CDR3 bases are TGTGCCAGCAGGGGAGCCAGGGGGCGTAATGAGAAACTGTTTTTT.

The chain joins TRBV28 to TRBJ2-3; D is unresolved. The CDR3 extends over 16 amino acids. Trimming removed 3 bases from V and 4 bases from J, with 17 bases in between. Germline V CDR1 and CDR2: MDHEN, SYDVKM. The CDR3 DNA reads TGTGCCAGCAGTTTCCCATTTCCCGAGGTGGCAGATACGCAGTATTTT. Translating it yields CASSFPFPEVADTQYF.

This rearrangement joins TRBV28 to TRBJ1-1; D unclear. This CDR3 has 12 amino acids. Germline V gene sequence: CDR1 MDHEN, CDR2 SYDVKM. V was clipped by 8 bases and J by 3 bases, with 10 bases between them. CDR3: CASRRPDTEAFF. Written as DNA, the CDR3 is TGTGCCAGCCGCCGACCGGACACTGAAGCTTTCTTT.

The rearrangement links TRBV29-1 to TRBJ1-1; 7 bases match TRBD1. The ends lost 5 bases at V and 7 bases at J; junction bases unmatched: 7. Germline V gene data show CDR1 as SQVTM and CDR2 as ANQGSEA. CDR3 size: 12 residues. CDR3 in DNA: TGCAGCGTTCGAACAGGGGAAGTTGAAGCTTTCTTT. This encodes CSVRTGEVEAFF.

This chain joins TRBV6-6 and TRBJ2-7; D gene ambiguous. CDR3 size: 14 residues. V was trimmed by 6 bases and J by 1 base, leaving 13 bases between them. Germline assignment: CDR1 MNHNY and CDR2 SVGAGI (reference sequence). CDR3: CASRPNYYSYEQYF. In nucleotides, the CDR3 is TGTGCCAGCAGGCCCAATTATTATTCCTACGAGCAGTACTTC.

The chain joins TRBV6-1 to TRBJ1-2; TRBD1 aligns across 7 bases. CDR3 length equals 16 residues. The germline V gene encodes CDR1 MNHNS and CDR2 SASEGT. Germline trimming cut 3 bases from V and 10 bases from J; bases unmatched to any gene: 17. CDR3 DNA sequence: TGTGCCAGCAGTGATCTTAGGGGAAGGGGGCGAGGTGTCTACACCTTC. Translating it yields CASSDLRGRGRGVYTF.

This clonotype was counted only a few times. A junction end diverges from the germline sequence, so it may reflect a read error. V usage is TRBV5-6 and J usage is TRBJ2-1; no firm D call. Per the germline V gene, CDR1 is SGHDT and CDR2 is YYEEEE. The CDR3 is 14 amino acids. The CDR3 DNA sequence: TGTGCCAGCAGCGTAATCTATGGGTACAATGGGCAGTTCTTC. This translates into CASSVIYGYNGQFF.